The following is a T cell receptor (beta chain) sequence with its context. Original methodology: Quantification of nucleated cells was approximated via reference gene primer amplification. Assay used: immunoSEQ multiplex PCR; TCRdb lists only in-frame clones, some missing. V and J calls and clone size are copied from that table; D and trimming were computed from the DNA. The sample shows about 120,000 clones, 70% to 90% of them seen only once. The sample originates from a study of blood T cell repertoires in COVID-19. Study overall: Sites in the United States, Italy and Spain provided acute and convalescent COVID-19 samples. In each case, the material was cDNA or gDNA derived from T cells, B-cell-depleted T cells, or PBMCs.

CDR1 MNHEY and CDR2 SVGEGT come from the germline V gene. Germline trimming cut 6 bases from V and 5 bases from J; bases unmatched to any gene: 6. The CDR3 sequence is 15 residues long. The chain carries TRBV6-2 or TRBV6-3 and TRBJ1-5, with 11 bases fitting TRBD1. The source material was peripheral blood. The clonotype originates from a man aged 25-40 years with acute or convalescent COVID-19. CDR3 loop: CASSGDRGKDQPQHF. Here the CDR3 DNA reads TGTGCCAGCAGCGGGGACAGGGGGAAGGATCAGCCCCAGCATTTT.